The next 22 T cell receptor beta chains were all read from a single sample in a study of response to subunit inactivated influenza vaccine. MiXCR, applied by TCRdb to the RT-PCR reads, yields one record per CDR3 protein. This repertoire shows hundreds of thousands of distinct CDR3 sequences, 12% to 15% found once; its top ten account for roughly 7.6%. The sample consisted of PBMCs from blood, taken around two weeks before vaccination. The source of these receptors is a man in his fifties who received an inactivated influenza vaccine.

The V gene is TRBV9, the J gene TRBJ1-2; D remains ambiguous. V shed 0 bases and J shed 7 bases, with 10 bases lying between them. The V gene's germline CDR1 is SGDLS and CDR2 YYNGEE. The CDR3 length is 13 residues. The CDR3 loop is CASSVGPRVGYTF. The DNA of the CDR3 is TGTGCCAGCAGCGTAGGACCTAGGGTTGGCTACACCTTC.

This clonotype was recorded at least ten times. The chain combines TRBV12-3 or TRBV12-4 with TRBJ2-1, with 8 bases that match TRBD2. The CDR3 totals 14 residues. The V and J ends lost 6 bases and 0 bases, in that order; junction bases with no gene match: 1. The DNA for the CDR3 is TGTGCCAGCAGCCGGGGGGGCTCCTACAATGAGCAGTTCTTC. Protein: CASSRGGSYNEQFF.

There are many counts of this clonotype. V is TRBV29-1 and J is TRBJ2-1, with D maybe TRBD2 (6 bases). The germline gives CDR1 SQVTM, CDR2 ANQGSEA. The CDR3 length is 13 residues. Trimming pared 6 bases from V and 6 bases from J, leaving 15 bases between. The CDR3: CSVGERRGNEQFF. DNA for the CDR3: TGCAGCGTCGGCGAGCGGAGGGGCAATGAGCAGTTCTTC.

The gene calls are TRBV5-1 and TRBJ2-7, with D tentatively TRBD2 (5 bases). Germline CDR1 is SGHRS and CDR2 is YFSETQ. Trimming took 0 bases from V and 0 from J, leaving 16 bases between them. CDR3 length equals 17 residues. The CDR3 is CASSLDVEKSGSYEQYF. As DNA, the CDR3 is TGCGCCAGCAGCTTGGATGTAGAGAAGAGCGGCTCCTACGAGCAGTACTTC.

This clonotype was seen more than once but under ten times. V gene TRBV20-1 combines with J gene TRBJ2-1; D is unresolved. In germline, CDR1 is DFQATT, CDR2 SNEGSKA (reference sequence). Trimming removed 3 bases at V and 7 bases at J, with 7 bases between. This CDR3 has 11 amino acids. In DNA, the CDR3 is TGCAGTGCTAGGGTGTGGAATGAGCAGTTCTTC. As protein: CSARVWNEQFF.

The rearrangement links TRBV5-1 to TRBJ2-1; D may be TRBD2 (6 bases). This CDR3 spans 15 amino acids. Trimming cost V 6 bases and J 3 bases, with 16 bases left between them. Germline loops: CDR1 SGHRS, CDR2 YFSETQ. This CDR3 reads CASTDGGKVYNEQFF. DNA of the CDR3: TGCGCCAGCACGGATGGGGGGAAGGTCTACAATGAGCAGTTCTTC. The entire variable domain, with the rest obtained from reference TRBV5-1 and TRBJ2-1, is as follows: KAGVTQTPRYLIKTRGQQVTLSCSPISGHRSVSWYQQTPGQGLQFLFEYFSETQRNKGNFPGRFSGRQFSNSRSEMNVSTLELGDSALYLCASTDGGKVYNEQFFGPGTRLTVL.

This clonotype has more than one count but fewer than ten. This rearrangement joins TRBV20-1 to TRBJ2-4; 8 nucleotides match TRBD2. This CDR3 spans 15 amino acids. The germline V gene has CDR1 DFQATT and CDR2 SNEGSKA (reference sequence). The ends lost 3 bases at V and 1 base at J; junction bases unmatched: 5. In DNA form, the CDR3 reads TGCAGTGCTAGCAGTGCTAGCGGGGCCAAAAACATTCAGTACTTC. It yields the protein CSASSASGAKNIQYF.

The CDR3 is CSASSLSSYNEQFF. CDR3 nucleotide sequence: TGCAGTGCTAGTTCTTTGAGCTCCTACAATGAGCAGTTCTTC. The genes are TRBV20-1 and TRBJ2-1; D not resolved. The V end was cut by 3 bases, the J end by 0 bases, with 9 bases between. Per germline, CDR1 DFQATT and CDR2 SNEGSKA (reference sequence). The CDR3 extends over 14 amino acids.

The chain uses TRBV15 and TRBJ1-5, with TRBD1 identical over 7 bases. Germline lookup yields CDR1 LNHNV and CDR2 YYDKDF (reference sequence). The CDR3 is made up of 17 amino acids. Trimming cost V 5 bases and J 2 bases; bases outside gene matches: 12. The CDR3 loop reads CATSVGDSGGGNQPQHF. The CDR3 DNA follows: TGTGCCACCAGCGTGGGCGACTCAGGGGGAGGCAATCAGCCCCAGCATTTT.

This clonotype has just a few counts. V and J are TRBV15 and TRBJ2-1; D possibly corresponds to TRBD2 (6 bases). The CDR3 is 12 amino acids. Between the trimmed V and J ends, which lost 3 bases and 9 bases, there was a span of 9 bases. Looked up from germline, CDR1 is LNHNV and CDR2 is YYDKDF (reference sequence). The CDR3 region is CATSSPGGEQFF. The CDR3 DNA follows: TGTGCCACCAGCAGTCCCGGGGGTGAGCAGTTCTTC.

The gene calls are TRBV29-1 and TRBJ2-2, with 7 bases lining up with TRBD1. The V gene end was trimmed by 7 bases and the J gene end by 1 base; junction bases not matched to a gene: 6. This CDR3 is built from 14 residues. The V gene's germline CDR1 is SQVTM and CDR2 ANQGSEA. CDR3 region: CSAKRTGNTGELFF. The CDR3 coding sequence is TGCAGCGCCAAACGGACAGGGAACACCGGGGAGCTGTTTTTT.

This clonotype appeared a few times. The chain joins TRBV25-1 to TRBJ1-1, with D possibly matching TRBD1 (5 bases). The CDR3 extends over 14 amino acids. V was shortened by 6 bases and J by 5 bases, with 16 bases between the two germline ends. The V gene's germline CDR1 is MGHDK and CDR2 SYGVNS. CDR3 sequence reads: CASSTFGGLTEAFF. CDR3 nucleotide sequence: TGTGCCAGCAGCACCTTTGGGGGGTTGACTGAAGCTTTCTTT.

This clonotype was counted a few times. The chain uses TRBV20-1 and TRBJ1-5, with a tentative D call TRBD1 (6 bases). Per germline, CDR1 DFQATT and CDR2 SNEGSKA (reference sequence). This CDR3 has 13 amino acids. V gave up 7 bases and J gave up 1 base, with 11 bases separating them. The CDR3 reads CSGGGGSNQPQHF. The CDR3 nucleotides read TGCAGTGGAGGGGGGGGGAGCAATCAGCCCCAGCATTTT.

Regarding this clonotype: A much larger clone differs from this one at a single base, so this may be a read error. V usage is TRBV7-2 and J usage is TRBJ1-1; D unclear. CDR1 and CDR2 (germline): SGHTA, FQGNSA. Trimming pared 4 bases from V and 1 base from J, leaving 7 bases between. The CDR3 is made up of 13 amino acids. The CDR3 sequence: CASSSQRNTEAFF. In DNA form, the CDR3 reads TGTGCCAGCAGCTCACAGAGGAACACTGAAGCTTTCTTT.

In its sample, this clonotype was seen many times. Written as DNA, the CDR3 is TGTGCCAGCAGCAACCGGGACAGTTCCGAGCAGTACTTC. It encodes CASSNRDSSEQYF. The chain uses TRBV11-2 and TRBJ2-7; 7 bases map to TRBD1. This CDR3 has 13 amino acids. Germline V gene data show CDR1 as SGHAT and CDR2 as FQNNGV. V lost 5 bases to trimming and J lost 6 bases; unmatched junction nucleotides: 7.

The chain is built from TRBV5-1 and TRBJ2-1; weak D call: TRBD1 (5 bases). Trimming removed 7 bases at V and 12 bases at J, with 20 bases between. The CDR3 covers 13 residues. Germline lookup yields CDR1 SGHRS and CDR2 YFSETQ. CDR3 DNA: TGCGCCAGCGGGCGGACAACTAAGGAAAGGCAGTTCTTC. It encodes CASGRTTKERQFF. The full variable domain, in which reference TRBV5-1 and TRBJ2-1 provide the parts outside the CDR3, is KAGVTQTPRYLIKTRGQQVTLSCSPISGHRSVSWYQQTPGQGLQFLFEYFSETQRNKGNFPGRFSGRQFSNSRSEMNVSTLELGDSALYLCASGRTTKERQFFGPGTRLTVL.

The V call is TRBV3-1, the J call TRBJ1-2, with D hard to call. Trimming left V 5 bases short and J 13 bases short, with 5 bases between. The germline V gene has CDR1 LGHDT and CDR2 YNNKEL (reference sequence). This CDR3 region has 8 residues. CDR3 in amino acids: CASSAPTF. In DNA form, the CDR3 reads TGTGCCAGCAGCGCTCCCACCTTC. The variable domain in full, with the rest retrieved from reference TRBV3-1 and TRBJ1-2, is DTAVSQTPKYLVTQMGNDKSIKCEQNLGHDTMYWYKQDSKKFLKIMFSYNNKELIINETVPNRFSPKSPDKAHLNLHINSLELGDSAVYFCASSAPTFGSGTRLTVV.

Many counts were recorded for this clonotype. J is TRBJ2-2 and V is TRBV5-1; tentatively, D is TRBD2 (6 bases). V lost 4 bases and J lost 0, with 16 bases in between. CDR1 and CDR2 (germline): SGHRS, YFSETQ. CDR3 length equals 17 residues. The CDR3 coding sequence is TGCGCCAGCAGCCGGAGGGCCGGAGCGGCGAACACCGGGGAGCTGTTTTTT. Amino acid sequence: CASSRRAGAANTGELFF.

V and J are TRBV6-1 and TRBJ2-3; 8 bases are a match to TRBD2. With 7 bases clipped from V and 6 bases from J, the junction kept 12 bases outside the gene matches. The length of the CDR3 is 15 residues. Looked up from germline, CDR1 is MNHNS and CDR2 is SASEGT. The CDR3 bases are TGTGCCAGCACCCTTGAGCGGGGGTCAATTGATACGCAGTATTTT. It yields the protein CASTLERGSIDTQYF.

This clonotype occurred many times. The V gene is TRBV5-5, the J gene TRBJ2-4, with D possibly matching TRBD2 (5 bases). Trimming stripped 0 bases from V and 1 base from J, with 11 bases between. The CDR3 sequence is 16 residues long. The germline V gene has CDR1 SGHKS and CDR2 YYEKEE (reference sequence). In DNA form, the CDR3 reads TGTGCCAGCAGCTTGGCGGGGAACCGGGCCAAAAACATTCAGTACTTC. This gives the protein CASSLAGNRAKNIQYF.

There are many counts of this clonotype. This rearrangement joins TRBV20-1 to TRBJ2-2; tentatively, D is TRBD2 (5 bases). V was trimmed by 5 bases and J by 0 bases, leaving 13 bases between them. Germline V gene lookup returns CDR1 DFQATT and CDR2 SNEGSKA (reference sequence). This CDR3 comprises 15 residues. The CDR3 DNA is TGCAGTGCTCGCCCACGGGAAACGAACACCGGGGAGCTGTTTTTT. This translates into CSARPRETNTGELFF.

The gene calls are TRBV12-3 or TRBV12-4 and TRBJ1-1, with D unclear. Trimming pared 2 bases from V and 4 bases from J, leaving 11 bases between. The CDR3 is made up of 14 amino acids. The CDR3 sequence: CASSLRSPGTEAFF. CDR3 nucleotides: TGTGCCAGCAGTTTACGGTCCCCGGGCACTGAAGCTTTCTTT.